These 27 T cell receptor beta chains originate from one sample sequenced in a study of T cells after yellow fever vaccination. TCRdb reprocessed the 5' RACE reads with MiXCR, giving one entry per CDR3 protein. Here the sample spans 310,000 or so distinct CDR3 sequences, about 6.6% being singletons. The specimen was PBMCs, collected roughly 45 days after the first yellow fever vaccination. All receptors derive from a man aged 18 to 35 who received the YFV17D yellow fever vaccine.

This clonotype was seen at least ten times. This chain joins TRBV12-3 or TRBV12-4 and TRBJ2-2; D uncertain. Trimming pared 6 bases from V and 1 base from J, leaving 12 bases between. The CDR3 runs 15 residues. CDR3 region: CASSPRAGNTGELFF. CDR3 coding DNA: TGTGCCAGCAGCCCCCGGGCAGGGAACACCGGGGAGCTGTTTTTT.

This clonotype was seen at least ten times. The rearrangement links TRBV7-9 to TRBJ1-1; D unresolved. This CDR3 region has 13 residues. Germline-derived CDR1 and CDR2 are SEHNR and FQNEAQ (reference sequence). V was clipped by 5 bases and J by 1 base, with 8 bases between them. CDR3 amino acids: CASSPRRNTEAFF. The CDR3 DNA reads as TGTGCCAGCAGCCCCCGCAGGAACACTGAAGCTTTCTTT.

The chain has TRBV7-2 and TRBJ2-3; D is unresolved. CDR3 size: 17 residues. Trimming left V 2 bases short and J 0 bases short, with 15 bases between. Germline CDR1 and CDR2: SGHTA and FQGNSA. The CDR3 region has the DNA TGTGCCAGCAGCTTATCGAGTTGGGGTCGGAGCACAGATACGCAGTATTTT. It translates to CASSLSSWGRSTDTQYF. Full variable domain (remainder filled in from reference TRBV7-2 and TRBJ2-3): GAGVSQSPSNKVTEKGKDVELRCDPISGHTALYWYRQSLGQGLEFLIYFQGNSAPDKSGLPSDRFSAERTGGSVSTLTIQRTQQEDSAVYLCASSLSSWGRSTDTQYFGPGTRLTVL.

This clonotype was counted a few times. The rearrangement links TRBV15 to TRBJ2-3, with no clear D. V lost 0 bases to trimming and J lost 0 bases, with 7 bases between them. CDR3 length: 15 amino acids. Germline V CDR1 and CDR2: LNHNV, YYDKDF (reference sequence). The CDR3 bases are TGTGCCACCAGCAGAGACCGGCCAAGCACAGATACGCAGTATTTT. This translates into CATSRDRPSTDTQYF.

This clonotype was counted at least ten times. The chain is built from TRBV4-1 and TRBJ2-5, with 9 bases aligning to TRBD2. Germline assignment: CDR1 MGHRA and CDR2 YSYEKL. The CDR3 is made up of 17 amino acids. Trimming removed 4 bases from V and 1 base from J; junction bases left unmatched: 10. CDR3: CASSRRGAGGAQETQYF. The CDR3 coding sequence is TGCGCCAGCAGCCGCCGTGGAGCGGGGGGCGCCCAAGAGACCCAGTACTTC.

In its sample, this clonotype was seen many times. The CDR3 protein is CASSRLGLPTGELFF. Here the CDR3 DNA reads TGTGCCAGCAGCCGGCTGGGACTTCCCACCGGGGAGCTGTTTTTT. The chain has TRBV7-9 and TRBJ2-2; possible D gene TRBD2, 6 bases. Trimming stripped 5 bases from V and 4 bases from J, with 14 bases between. CDR1 and CDR2 from the germline V gene are SEHNR and FQNEAQ (reference sequence). CDR3 size: 15 residues.

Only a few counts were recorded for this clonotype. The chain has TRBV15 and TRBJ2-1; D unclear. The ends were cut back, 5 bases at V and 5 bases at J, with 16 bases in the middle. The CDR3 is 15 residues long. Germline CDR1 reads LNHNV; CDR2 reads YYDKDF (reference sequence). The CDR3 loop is CATSELRQENNEQFF. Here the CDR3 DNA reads TGTGCCACCAGCGAGTTAAGGCAGGAGAACAATGAGCAGTTCTTC.

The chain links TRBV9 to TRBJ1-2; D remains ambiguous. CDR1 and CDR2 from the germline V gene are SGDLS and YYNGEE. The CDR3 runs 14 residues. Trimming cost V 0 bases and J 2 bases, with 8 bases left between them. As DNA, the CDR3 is TGTGCCAGCAGCGTAGACGGCGGAAACTATGGCTACACCTTC. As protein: CASSVDGGNYGYTF.

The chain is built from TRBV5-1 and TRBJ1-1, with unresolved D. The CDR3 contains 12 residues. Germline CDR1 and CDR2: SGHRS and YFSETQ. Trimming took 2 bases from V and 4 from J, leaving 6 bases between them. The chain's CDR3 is CASSFGSTEAFF. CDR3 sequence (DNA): TGCGCCAGCAGCTTCGGCAGCACTGAAGCTTTCTTT.

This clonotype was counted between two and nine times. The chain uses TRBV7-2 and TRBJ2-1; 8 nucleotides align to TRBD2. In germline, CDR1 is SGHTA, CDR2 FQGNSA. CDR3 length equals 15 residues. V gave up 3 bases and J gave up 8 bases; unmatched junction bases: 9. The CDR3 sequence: CASSLDGGASDEQFF. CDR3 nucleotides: TGTGCCAGCAGCTTGGACGGGGGGGCCTCGGATGAGCAGTTCTTC.

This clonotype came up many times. The CDR3 DNA reads as TGCGCCAGCAGCTTGGGTCTTGACAATGAGCAGTTCTTC. Translated, it gives CASSLGLDNEQFF. The chain uses TRBV5-1 and TRBJ2-1; D unresolved. Germline CDR1 SGHRS, CDR2 YFSETQ. This CDR3 region has 13 residues. The ends were cut back, 0 bases at V and 5 bases at J, with 6 bases in the middle.

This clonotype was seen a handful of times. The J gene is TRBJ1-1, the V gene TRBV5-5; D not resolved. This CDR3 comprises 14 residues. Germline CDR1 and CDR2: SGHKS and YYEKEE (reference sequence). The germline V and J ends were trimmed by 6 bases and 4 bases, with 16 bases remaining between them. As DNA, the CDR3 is TGTGCCAGCACGCTTGACTCGGCTTTCACTGAAGCTTTCTTT. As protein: CASTLDSAFTEAFF.

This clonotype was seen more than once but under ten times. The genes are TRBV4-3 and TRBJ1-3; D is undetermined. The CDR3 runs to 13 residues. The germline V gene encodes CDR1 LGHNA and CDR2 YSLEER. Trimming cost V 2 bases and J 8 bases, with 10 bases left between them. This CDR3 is CASSQRDVDTIYF. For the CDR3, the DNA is TGCGCCAGCAGCCAACGAGACGTGGACACCATATATTTT.

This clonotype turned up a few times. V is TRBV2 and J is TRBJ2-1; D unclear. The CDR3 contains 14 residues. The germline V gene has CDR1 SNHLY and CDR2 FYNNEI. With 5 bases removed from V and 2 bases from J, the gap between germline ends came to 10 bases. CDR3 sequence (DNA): TGTGCCAGCAGTACTCGTACCACCTACAATGAGCAGTTCTTC. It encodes CASSTRTTYNEQFF.

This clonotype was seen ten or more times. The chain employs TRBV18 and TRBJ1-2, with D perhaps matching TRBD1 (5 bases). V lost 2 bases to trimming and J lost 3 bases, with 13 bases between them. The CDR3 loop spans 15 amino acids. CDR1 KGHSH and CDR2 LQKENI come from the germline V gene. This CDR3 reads CASSPSGEGDYGYTF. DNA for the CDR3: TGTGCCAGCTCACCATCCGGGGAAGGGGACTATGGCTACACCTTC.

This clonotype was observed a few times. CDR3 coding DNA: TGTGCCAGCGGGTGGGCGCTGGGGACAGATACGCAGTATTTT. As protein: CASGWALGTDTQYF. The V and J genes are TRBV6-1 and TRBJ2-3; D not certain. Trimming took off 8 bases at V and 3 bases at J, with 15 bases between the two ends. CDR1 is MNHNS and CDR2 is SASEGT in the germline V gene. The CDR3 is 14 amino acids.

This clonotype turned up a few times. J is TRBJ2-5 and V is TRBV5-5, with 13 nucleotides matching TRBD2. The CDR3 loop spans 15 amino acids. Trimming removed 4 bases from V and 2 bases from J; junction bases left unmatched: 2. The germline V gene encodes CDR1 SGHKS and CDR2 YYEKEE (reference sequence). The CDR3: CASSQTSGRQETQYF. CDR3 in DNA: TGTGCCAGCAGCCAGACTAGCGGGAGGCAAGAGACCCAGTACTTC.

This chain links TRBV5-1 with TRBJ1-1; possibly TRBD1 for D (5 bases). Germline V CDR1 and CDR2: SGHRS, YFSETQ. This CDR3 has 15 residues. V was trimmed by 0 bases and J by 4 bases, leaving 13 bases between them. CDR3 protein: CASSLDRSYGTEAFF. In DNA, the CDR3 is TGCGCCAGCAGCTTGGACAGGTCGTACGGCACTGAAGCTTTCTTT.

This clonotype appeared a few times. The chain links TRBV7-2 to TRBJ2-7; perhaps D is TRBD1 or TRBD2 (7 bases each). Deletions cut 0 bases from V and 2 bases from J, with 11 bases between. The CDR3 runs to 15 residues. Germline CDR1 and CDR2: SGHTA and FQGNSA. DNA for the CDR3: TGTGCCAGCAGCTTAGCGGCAGGGGGGGCCTACGAGCAGTACGTC. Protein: CASSLAAGGAYEQYV.

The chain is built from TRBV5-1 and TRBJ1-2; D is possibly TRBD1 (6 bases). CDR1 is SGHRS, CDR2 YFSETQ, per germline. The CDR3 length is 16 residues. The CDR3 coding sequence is TGCGCAAGCGAACCGGGACACAACTCCGGTAACTATGGCTACACCTTC. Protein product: CASEPGHNSGNYGYTF.

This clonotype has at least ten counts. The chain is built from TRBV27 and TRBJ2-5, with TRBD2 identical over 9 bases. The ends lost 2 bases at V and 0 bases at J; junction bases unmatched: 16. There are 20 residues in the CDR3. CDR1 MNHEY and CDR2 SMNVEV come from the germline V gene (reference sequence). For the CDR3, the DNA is TGTGCCAGCAGTTTAAGTATTCCCGCGGTAGCGGGGGTGAACCAAGAGACCCAGTACTTC. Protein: CASSLSIPAVAGVNQETQYF.

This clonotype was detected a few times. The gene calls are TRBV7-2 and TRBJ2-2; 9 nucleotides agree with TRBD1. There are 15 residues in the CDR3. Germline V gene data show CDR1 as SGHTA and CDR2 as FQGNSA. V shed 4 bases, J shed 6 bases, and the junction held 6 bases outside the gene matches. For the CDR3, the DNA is TGTGCCAGCAGCTCCTACAGGGGGCAGCCCGGGGAGCTGTTTTTT. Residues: CASSSYRGQPGELFF.

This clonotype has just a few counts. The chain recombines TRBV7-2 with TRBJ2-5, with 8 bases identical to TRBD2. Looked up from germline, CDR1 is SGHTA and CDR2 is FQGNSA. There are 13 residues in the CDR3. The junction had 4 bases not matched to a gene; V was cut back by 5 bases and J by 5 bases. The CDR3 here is CASSIGRVETQYF. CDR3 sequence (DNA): TGTGCCAGCAGCATCGGGAGGGTGGAGACCCAGTACTTC.

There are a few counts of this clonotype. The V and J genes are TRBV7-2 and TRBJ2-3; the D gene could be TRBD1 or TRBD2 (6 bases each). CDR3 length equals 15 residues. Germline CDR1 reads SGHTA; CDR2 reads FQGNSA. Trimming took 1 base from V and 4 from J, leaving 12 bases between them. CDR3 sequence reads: CASSLVPGAADTQYF. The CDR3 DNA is TGTGCCAGCAGCTTAGTCCCGGGGGCGGCAGATACGCAGTATTTT. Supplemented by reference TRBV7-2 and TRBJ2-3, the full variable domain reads GAGVSQSPSNKVTEKGKDVELRCDPISGHTALYWYRQSLGQGLEFLIYFQGNSAPDKSGLPSDRFSAERTGGSVSTLTIQRTQQEDSAVYLCASSLVPGAADTQYFGPGTRLTVL.

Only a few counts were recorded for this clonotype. CDR3: CASSSGGTTDTQYF. The CDR3 DNA reads TGTGCCAGCAGCAGCGGGGGGACCACAGATACGCAGTATTTT. The rearrangement links TRBV28 to TRBJ2-3, with 9 bases matching TRBD2. Germline CDR1 and CDR2: MDHEN and SYDVKM. J was trimmed by 2 bases and V by 6 bases; bases with no gene match: 3. The CDR3 runs to 14 residues. The whole variable domain, remainder taken from reference TRBV28 and TRBJ2-3, is DVKVTQSSRYLVKRTGEKVFLECVQDMDHENMFWYRQDPGLGLRLIYFSYDVKMKEKGDIPEGYSVSREKKERFSLILESASTNQTSMYLCASSSGGTTDTQYFGPGTRLTVL.

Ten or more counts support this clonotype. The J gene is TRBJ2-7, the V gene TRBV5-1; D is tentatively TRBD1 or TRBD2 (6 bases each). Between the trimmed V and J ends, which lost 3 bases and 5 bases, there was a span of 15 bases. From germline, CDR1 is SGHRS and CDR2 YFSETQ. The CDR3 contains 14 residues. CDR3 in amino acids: CASSSTGRSDEQYF. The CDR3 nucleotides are TGCGCCAGCAGCTCTACAGGGAGGTCGGACGAGCAGTACTTC.

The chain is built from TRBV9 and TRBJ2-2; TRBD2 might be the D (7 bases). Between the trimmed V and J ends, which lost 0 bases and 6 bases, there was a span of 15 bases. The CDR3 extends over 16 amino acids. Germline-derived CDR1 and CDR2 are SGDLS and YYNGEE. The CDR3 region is CASSVEGGADPGELFF. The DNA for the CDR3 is TGTGCCAGCAGCGTAGAAGGGGGGGCCGATCCCGGGGAGCTGTTTTTT.